The subject of this entry is one T cell receptor (beta chain). Its specificity is not known. The source of the sample is a study of T cell clonotyping in hematopoietic cell transplantation. Study observations and caveats: Few recipient clonotypes overlapped donors; over 95% were de novo at given depth.

This CDR3 has 14 residues. Germline CDR1 reads MGHRA; CDR2 reads YSYEKL. V was clipped by 4 bases and J by 3 bases, with 13 bases between them. Here immunoSEQ multiplex PCR was the method, and the copy in TCRdb shows in-frame clones only, minus some. The sample comprises 5,700 or so clones, around 80% of which are singletons, and roughly a quarter rests with the top ten. The clonotype originates from a male patient between 45 and 60 years old who had an allogeneic stem cell transplant from an unrelated donor, so the T cells may come from the graft donor. Some clones in this sample may be carry-over from other donors' samples. J is TRBJ2-7 and V is TRBV4-1, with a tentative D call TRBD2 (5 bases). This specimen consisted of PBMCs, obtained 100 days after allogeneic stem cell transplant. CDR3 residues: CASSPGYSVYEQYF. In DNA, the CDR3 is TGCGCCAGCAGCCCGGGATATTCTGTCTACGAGCAGTACTTC.